This is a list of T cell receptor beta chains from one sample in a study of OX40 agonist ivuxolimab in advanced cancers. Sequencing was performed with immunoSEQ multiplex PCR; in TCRdb, only in-frame clones are kept and a portion is missing. Of 60,000 to 85,000 clones listed, 80% to 90% are singletons. This material consisted of CD4+ or CD8+ T cells sorted from blood, taken in a trial of the OX40 agonist ivuxolimab. The receptors stem from an adult with an advanced solid tumor such as melanoma, head and neck, liver or kidney cancer. The CDR3 runs from the conserved cysteine through the conserved F or W. A D gene is named only where the DNA matches it firmly. Clone size is stated in some rows and not others, as once, few, many or a class when expanded.

TRBV4-2	-	TRBJ1-5	-	TGTGCCAGCAGCCCTTTCGCCGATAGCAATCAGCCCCAGCATTTT	CASSPFADSNQPQHF
TRBV9	-	TRBJ2-1	-	TGTGCCAGCAGCTTTACCCAGGGGAATAATGAGCAGTTCTTC	CASSFTQGNNEQFF
TRBV28	-	TRBJ2-7	few	TGTGCCAGCAGTCCCCCCCCCAGGGGTTACGAGCAGTACTTC	CASSPPPRGYEQYF
TRBV5-1	-	TRBJ2-5	-	TGCGCCAGCAGCTTACCCCAGGGGGAGACCCAGTACTTC	CASSLPQGETQYF
TRBV19	-	TRBJ1-1	-	TGTGCCAGTAGTCTCTCGGGCCGGAACATGAACACTGAAGCTTTCTTT	CASSLSGRNMNTEAFF
TRBV2	TRBD1	TRBJ1-3	-	TGTGCCAGCAGTGATCCGGGACAGACCGCAAACACCATATATTTT	CASSDPGQTANTIYF
TRBV11-2	-	TRBJ2-7	-	TGTGCCAGCAGCCTCGGGACACTCTCCTACGAGCAGTACTTC	CASSLGTLSYEQYF
TRBV28	TRBD1	TRBJ2-1	-	TGTGCCAGCAGTCCTACAGGGGAAACTGAGCAGTTCTTC	CASSPTGETEQFF
TRBV28	TRBD1	TRBJ1-2	-	TGTGCCAGCAGTTTAGGACAGAGGGGGCTGGGCTATGGCTACACCTTC	CASSLGQRGLGYGYTF
TRBV12-5	TRBD1	TRBJ2-7	-	TGTGCTAGTGTCCGGCAGGGGGCTCGGTACGAGCAGTACTTC	CASVRQGARYEQYF
TRBV11-1	TRBD1	TRBJ2-3	-	TGTGCCAGCAGCTTGGGGCCACAGGGGGATACGCAGTATTTT	CASSLGPQGDTQYF
TRBV28	TRBD1	TRBJ2-7	-	TGTGCCAGCAGTACACCCGGGACAGGGTCTTACGAGCAGTACTTC	CASSTPGTGSYEQYF
TRBV7-9	TRBD1	TRBJ1-1	-	TGTGCCAGCAGCCGACAGGACAGGGGGTACATGAACACTGAAGCTTTCTTT	CASSRQDRGYMNTEAFF
TRBV7-3	-	TRBJ2-2	-	TGTGCCAGCAGCCCGACCCCCCGTCCCGGGGAGCTGTTTTTT	CASSPTPRPGELFF
TRBV28	-	TRBJ2-5	-	TGTGCCCTAGAATCTATGTGGCAGGAGGAAGAGACCCAGTACTTC	CALESMWQEEETQYF
TRBV7-9	TRBD2	TRBJ2-1	-	TGTGCCAGCAGCTTAGTAGCGGGAGTGAGTGAGCAGTTCTTC	CASSLVAGVSEQFF
TRBV10-1	-	TRBJ1-1	-	TGCGCCAGCAGTGAGTCGGGCCGCTGGGCTGAAGCTTTCTTT	CASSESGRWAEAFF
TRBV11-2	-	TRBJ1-1	-	TGTGCCAGCAGCGGAGGACAATACACTGAAGCTTTCTTT	CASSGGQYTEAFF
TRBV28	-	TRBJ2-6	once	TGTGCCAGCCGGCGGTCCAACAGGGCTGGGGCCAACGTCCTGACTTTC	CASRRSNRAGANVLTF
TRBV14	-	TRBJ1-1	-	TGTGCCAGCAGGTGGTCATTGAACACTGAAGCTTTCTTT	CASRWSLNTEAFF
TRBV5-1	-	TRBJ2-7	-	TGCGCCAGCAGATTAATTACAGGGCCCTCCTACGAGCAGTACTTC	CASRLITGPSYEQYF
TRBV28	TRBD1	TRBJ1-3	-	TGTGCCAGCAGTATGACAGGGTTCGTAGCAGGAAACACCATATATTTT	CASSMTGFVAGNTIYF
TRBV28	-	TRBJ1-5	-	TGTGCCAGCAGTTCTCTGGTTGAGCCCCAGCATTTT	CASSSLVEPQHF
TRBV5-1	-	TRBJ2-3	few	TGCGCCAGCAGCTTGCACAATACGCAGTATTTT	CASSLHNTQYF
TRBV7-9	-	TRBJ1-4	-	TGTGCCAGCAGCTTAGCGTCGGGGGGCAATGAAAAACTGTTTTTT	CASSLASGGNEKLFF
TRBV28	TRBD2	TRBJ2-1	-	TGTGCCAGCAGGACGACCGGGACTAGCGCCTGGAATGAGCAGTTCTTC	CASRTTGTSAWNEQFF
TRBV7-9	-	TRBJ1-2	-	TGTGCCAGCAGCTTCCCAAAGTATGGCTACACCTTC	CASSFPKYGYTF
TRBV6-4	-	TRBJ2-5	once	TGTGCCACCTGGGTCTCCAGCGGAGAGACCCAGTACTTC	CATWVSSGETQYF
TRBV5-1	TRBD1	TRBJ2-1	-	TGCGCCAGCAAATTAAGACAGGGAACAAATGAGCAGTTCTTC	CASKLRQGTNEQFF
TRBV6-5	-	TRBJ2-7	-	TGTGCCAGCAGGGGAGACGGTTCTGAAGAGCAGTACTTC	CASRGDGSEEQYF
TRBV9	-	TRBJ2-3	-	TGTGCCAGCAGCGTAGGGGGGGACAGTAGCACAGATACGCAGTATTTT	CASSVGGDSSTDTQYF
TRBV6-1	TRBD1	TRBJ2-7	few	TGTGCCAGCAGGAAACAGGGGGCAGACGACGAGCAGTACTTC	CASRKQGADDEQYF